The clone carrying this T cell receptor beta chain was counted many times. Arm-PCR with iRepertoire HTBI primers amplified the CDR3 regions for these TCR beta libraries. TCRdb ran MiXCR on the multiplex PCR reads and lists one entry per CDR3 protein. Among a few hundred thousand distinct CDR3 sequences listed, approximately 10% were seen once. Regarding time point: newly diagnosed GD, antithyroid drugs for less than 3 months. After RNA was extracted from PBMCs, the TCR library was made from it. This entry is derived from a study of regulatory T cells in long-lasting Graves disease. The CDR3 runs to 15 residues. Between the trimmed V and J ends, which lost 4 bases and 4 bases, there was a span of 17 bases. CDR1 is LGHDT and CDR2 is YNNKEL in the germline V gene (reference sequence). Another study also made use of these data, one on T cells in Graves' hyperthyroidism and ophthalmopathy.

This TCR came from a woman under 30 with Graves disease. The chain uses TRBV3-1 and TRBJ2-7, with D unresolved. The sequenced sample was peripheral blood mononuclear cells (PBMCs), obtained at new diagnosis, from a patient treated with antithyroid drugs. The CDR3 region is CASSPTRPGRYEQYF. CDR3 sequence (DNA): TGTGCCAGCAGCCCCACACGACCCGGGCGGTACGAGCAGTACTTC.